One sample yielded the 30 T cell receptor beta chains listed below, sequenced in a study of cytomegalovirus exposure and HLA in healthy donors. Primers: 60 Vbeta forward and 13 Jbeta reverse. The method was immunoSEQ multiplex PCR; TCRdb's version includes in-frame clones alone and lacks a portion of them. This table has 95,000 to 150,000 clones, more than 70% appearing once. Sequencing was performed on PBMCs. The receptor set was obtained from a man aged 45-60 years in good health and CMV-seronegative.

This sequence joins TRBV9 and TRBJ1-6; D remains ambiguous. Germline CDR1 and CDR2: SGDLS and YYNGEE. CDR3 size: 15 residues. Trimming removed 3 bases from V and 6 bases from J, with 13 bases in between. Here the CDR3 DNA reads TGTGCCAGCAGCGGCGCCTGGGGAGGTAATTCACCCCTCCACTTT. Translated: CASSGAWGGNSPLHF. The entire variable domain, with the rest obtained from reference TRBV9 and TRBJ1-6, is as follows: DSGVTQTPKHLITATGQRVTLRCSPRSGDLSVYWYQQSLDQGLQFLIQYYNGEERAKGNILERFSAQQFPDLHSELNLSSLELGDSALYFCASSGAWGGNSPLHFGNGTRLTVT.

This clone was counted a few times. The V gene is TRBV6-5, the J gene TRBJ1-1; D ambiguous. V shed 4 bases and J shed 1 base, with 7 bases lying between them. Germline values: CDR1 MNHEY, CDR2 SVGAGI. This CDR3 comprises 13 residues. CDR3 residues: CASSLHPNTEAFF. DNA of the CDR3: TGTGCCAGCAGTTTACACCCGAACACTGAAGCTTTCTTT.

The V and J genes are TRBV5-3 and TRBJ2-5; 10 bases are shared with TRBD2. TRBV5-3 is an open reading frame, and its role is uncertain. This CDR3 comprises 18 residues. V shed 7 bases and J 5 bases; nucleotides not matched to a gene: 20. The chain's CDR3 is CARGPTTETSGKGETQYF. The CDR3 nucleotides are TGTGCCAGAGGTCCCACCACGGAAACTAGCGGGAAGGGGGAGACCCAGTACTTC.

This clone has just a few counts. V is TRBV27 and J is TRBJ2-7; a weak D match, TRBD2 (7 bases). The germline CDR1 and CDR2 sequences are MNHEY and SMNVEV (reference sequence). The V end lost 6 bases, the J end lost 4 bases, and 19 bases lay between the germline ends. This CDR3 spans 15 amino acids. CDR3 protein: CASSPIGGQNYEQYF. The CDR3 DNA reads TGTGCCAGCAGCCCCATCGGGGGGCAAAATTACGAGCAGTACTTC.

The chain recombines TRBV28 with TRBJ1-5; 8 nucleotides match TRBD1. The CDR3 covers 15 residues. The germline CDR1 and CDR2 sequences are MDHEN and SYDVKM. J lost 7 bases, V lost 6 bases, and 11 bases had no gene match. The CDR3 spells CASRPTGEGRQPQHF. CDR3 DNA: TGTGCCAGCAGGCCGACAGGGGAGGGCAGACAGCCCCAGCATTTT.

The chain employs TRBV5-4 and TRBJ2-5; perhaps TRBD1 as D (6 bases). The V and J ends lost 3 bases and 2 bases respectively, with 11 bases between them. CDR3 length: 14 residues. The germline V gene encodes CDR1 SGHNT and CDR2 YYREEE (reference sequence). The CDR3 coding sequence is TGTGCCAGCAGCTCGTACAGGGAGCAAGAGACCCAGTACTTC. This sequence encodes CASSSYREQETQYF.

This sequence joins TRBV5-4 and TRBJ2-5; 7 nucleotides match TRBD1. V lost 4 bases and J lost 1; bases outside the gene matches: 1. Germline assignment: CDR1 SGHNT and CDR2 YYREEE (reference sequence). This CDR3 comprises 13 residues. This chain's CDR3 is CASSRDSQETQYF. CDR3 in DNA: TGTGCCAGCAGCCGGGACAGCCAAGAGACCCAGTACTTC.

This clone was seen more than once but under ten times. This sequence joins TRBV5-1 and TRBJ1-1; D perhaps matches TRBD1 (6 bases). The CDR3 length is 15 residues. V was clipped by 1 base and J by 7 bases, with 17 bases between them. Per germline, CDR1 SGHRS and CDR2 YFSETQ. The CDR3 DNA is TGCGCCAGCAGCTTGACGCTGATTCAACAGGGTGAAGCTTTCTTT. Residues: CASSLTLIQQGEAFF. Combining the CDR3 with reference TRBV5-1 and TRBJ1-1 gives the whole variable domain KAGVTQTPRYLIKTRGQQVTLSCSPISGHRSVSWYQQTPGQGLQFLFEYFSETQRNKGNFPGRFSGRQFSNSRSEMNVSTLELGDSALYLCASSLTLIQQGEAFFGQGTRLTVV.

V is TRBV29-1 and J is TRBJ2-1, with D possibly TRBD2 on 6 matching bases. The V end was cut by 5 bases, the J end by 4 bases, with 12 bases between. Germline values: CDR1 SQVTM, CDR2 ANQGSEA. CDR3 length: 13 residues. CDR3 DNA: TGCAGCGTTTCTGGACTACCGTACAATGAGCAGTTCTTC. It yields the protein CSVSGLPYNEQFF.

The CDR3: CASTRQVDYGYTF. As DNA, the CDR3 is TGTGCCAGCACACGGCAGGTAGACTATGGCTACACCTTC. V gene TRBV2 combines with J gene TRBJ1-2; no definite D call. The ends were cut back, 7 bases at V and 3 bases at J, with 12 bases in the middle. Germline-derived CDR1 and CDR2 are SNHLY and FYNNEI. The CDR3 covers 13 residues.

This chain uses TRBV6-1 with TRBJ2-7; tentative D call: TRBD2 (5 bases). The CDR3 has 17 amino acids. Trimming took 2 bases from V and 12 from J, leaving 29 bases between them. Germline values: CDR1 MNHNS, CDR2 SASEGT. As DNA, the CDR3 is TGTGCCAGCAGTGAAAGGCCTCGAGGGATCAAAGGACCAAGGCTGTACTTC. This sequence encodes CASSERPRGIKGPRLYF.

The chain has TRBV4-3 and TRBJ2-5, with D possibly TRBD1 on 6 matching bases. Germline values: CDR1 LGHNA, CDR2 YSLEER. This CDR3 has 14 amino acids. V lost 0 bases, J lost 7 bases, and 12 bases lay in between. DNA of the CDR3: TGCGCCAGCAGCCAAGAAGTGGGGGCCGGGACCCAGTACTTC. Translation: CASSQEVGAGTQYF.

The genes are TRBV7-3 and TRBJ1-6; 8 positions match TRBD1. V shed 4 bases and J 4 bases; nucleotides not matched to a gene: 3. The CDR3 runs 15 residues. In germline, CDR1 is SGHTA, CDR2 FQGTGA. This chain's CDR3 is CASSSGTGYNSPLHF. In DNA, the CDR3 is TGTGCCAGCAGCTCCGGGACAGGTTATAATTCACCCCTCCACTTT.

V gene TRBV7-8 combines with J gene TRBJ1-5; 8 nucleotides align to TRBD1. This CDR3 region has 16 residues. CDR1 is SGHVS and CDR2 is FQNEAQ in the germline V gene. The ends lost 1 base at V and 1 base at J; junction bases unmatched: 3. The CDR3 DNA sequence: TGTGCCAGCAGCTTAGGACAGGGGCTAAGCAATCAGCCCCAGCATTTT. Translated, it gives CASSLGQGLSNQPQHF.

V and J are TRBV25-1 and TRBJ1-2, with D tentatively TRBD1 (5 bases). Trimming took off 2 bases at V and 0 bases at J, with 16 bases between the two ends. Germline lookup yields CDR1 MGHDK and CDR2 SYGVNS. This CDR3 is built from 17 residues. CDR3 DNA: TGTGCCAGCAGTGAACCCGACGGGGGGGTCGCTAACTATGGCTACACCTTC. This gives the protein CASSEPDGGVANYGYTF.

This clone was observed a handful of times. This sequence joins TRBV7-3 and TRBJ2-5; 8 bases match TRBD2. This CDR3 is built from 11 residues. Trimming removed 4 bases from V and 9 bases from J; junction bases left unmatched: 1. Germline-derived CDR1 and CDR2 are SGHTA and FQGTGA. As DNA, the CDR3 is TGTGCCAGCAGCTCGGGGGGGGCCCAGTACTTC. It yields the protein CASSSGGAQYF.

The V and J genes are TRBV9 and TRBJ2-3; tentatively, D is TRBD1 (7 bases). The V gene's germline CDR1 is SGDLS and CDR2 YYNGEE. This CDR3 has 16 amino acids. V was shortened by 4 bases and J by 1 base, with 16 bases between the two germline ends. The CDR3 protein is CASSPRRGAGTDTQYF. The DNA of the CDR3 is TGTGCCAGCAGCCCACGCAGGGGGGCGGGCACAGATACGCAGTATTTT. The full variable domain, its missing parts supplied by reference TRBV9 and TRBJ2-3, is DSGVTQTPKHLITATGQRVTLRCSPRSGDLSVYWYQQSLDQGLQFLIQYYNGEERAKGNILERFSAQQFPDLHSELNLSSLELGDSALYFCASSPRRGAGTDTQYFGPGTRLTVL.

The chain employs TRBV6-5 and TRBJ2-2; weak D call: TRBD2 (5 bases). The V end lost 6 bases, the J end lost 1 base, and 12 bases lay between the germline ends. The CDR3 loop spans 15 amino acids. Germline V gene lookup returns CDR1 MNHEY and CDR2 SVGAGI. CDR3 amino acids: CASRRAALNTGELFF. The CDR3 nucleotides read TGTGCCAGCAGGAGGGCTGCCCTGAACACCGGGGAGCTGTTTTTT.

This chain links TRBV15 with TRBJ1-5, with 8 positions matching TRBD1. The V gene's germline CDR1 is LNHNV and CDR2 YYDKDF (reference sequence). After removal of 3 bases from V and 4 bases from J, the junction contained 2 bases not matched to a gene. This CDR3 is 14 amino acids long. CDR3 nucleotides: TGTGCCACCAGCAGTCGGACAGGGAATCAGCCCCAGCATTTT. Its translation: CATSSRTGNQPQHF.

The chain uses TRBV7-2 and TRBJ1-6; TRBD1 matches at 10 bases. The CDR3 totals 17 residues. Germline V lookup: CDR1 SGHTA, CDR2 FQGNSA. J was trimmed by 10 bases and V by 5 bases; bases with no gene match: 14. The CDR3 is CASSHSPGTGVTSPLHF. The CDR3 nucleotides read TGTGCCAGCAGCCATAGTCCCGGGACAGGGGTGACCTCACCCCTCCACTTT.

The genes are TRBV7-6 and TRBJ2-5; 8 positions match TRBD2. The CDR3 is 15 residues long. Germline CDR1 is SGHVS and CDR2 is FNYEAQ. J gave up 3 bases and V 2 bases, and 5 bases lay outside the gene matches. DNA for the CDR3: TGTGCCAGCAGCTTATCCGGACTAGCTAAAGAGACCCAGTACTTC. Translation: CASSLSGLAKETQYF.

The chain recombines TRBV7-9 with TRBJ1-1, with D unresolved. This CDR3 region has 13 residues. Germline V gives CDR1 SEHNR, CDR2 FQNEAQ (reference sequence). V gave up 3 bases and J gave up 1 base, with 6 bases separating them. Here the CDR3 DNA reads TGTGCCAGCAGCTTTGGGCGGAACACTGAAGCTTTCTTT. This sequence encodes CASSFGRNTEAFF.

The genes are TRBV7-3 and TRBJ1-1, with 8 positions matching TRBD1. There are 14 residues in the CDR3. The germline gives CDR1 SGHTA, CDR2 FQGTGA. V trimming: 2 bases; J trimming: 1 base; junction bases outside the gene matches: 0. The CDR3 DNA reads TGTGCCAGCAGCTTAGGACAGGGGAACACTGAAGCTTTCTTT. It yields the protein CASSLGQGNTEAFF.

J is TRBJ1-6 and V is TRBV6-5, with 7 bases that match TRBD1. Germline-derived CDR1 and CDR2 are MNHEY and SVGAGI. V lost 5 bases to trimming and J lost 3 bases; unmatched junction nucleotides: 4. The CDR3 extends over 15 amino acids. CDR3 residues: CASSGDSLYNSPLHF. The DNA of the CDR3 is TGTGCCAGCAGTGGGGACAGCCTCTATAATTCACCCCTCCACTTT.

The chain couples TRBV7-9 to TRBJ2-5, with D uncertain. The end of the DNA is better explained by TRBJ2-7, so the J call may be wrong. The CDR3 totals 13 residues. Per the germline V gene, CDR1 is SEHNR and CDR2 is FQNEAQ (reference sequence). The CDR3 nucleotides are TGTGCCAGCAGCTTAACAGAGCACGGCGAGCAGTACTTC. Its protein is CASSLTEHGEQYF.

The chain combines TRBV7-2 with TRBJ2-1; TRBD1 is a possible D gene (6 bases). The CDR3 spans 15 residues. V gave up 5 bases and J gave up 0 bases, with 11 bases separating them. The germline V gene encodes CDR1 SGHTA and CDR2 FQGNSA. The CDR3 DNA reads TGTGCCAGCAGCATGGACAGTAGCTCCTACAATGAGCAGTTCTTC. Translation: CASSMDSSSYNEQFF.

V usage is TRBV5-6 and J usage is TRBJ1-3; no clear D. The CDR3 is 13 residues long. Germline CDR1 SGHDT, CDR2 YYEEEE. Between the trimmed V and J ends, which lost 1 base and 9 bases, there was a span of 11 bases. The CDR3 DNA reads TGTGCCAGCAGCTTGATACGGGAAAGCACCATATATTTT. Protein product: CASSLIRESTIYF.

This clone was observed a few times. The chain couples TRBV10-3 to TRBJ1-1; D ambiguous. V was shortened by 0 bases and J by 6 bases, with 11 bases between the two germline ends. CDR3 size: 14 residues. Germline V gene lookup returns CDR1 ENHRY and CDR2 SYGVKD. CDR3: CAISESGRVAEAFF. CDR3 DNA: TGTGCCATCAGTGAGTCGGGCAGAGTGGCTGAAGCTTTCTTT.

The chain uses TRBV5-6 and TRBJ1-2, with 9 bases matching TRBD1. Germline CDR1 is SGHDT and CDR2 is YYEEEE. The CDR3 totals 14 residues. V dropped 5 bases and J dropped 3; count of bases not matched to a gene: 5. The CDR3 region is CASRDRGNDYGYTF. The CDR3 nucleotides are TGTGCCAGCAGGGACAGGGGTAATGACTATGGCTACACCTTC.

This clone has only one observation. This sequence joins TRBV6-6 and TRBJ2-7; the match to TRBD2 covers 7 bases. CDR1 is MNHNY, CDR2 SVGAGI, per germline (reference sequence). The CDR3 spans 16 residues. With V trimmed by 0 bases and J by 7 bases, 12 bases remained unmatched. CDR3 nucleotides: TGTGCCAGCAGTTACTCGAAGGCAGCCCTGGGAGGGGAGCAGTACTTC. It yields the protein CASSYSKAALGGEQYF.